This TCR beta chain was sequenced in a study of OX40 agonist ivuxolimab in advanced cancers. Findings of the study overall: Expanded peripheral T cells had an undetermined antigen specificity.

Concerning this clone itself: Its antigen is undetermined.

Assay used: immunoSEQ multiplex PCR; TCRdb lists only in-frame clones, some missing. The table lists 50,000 or so clones, 79% of them singletons. CDR1 is LNHNV and CDR2 is YYDKDF in the germline V gene (reference sequence). The CDR3 consists of 14 residues. With V trimmed by 5 bases and J by 7 bases, 10 bases remained unmatched. The rearrangement uses TRBV15 and TRBJ1-2; 7 positions agree with TRBD1. Sequenced here: CD4+ or CD8+ T cells sorted from blood, sampled in a trial of the OX40 agonist ivuxolimab. This clonotype was obtained from an adult with an advanced solid tumor such as melanoma, head and neck, liver or kidney cancer. The CDR3 DNA follows: TGTGCCACCAGCCAACGGGAACAGGGGTCTGGCTACACCTTC. Its translation: CATSQREQGSGYTF.